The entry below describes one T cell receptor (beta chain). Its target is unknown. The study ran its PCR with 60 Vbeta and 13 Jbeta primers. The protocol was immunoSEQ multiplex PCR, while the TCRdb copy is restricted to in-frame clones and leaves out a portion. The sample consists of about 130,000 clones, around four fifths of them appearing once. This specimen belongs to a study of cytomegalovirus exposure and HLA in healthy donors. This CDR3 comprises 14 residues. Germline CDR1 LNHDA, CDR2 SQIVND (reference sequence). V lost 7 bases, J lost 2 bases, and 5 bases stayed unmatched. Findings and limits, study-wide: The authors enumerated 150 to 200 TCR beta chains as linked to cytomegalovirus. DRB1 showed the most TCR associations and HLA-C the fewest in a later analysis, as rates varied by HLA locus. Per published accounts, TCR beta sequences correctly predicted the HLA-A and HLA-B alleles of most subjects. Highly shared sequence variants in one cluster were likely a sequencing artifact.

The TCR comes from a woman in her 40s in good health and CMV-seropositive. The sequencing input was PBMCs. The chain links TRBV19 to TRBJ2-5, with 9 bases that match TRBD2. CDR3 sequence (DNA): TGTGCCAGTAAGAATCTAGCGGGACAAGAGACCCAGTACTTC. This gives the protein CASKNLAGQETQYF.